This T cell receptor beta chain was captured in a study of type 1 regulatory T cells. Overall study: An in vitro protocol generated T-allo10, a Tr1-enriched, alloantigen-specific CD4 T cell product. Overall study findings and caveats: Compared with non-type 1 regulatory T cells, type 1 regulatory T cells showed a more restricted TCR repertoire.

This CDR3 region has 15 residues. V lost 0 bases and J 3 bases, leaving 11 bases between the germline ends. CDR1 and CDR2 (germline): SGHRS, YFSETQ. TCRdb re-called the reads through MiXCR, storing one row per CDR3 protein. Of around 65,000 distinct CDR3 sequences listed, around 49% are singletons. As for this clonotype: Its antigen is unidentified.

The specimen sequenced was cultured non-Tr1 T cells, either the whole culture or a sorted T cell fraction (not recorded which). The chain joins TRBV5-1 to TRBJ2-3; D gene ambiguous. This receptor was taken from a human donor in good health. The CDR3 sequence is CASSLAQFGTDTQYF. Here the CDR3 DNA reads TGCGCCAGCAGCTTGGCCCAATTCGGAACAGATACGCAGTATTTT.